A single sample is the source of the 30 T cell receptor beta chains below, sequenced in a study of blood T cells in healthy people across ages. Primed by a sample-barcoded 5' primer and a J-beta primer mix, a second PCR proceeded for about 6 to 11 cycles. TCRdb reprocessed the 5' RACE reads with MiXCR, giving one entry per CDR3 protein. Of around 800,000 distinct CDR3 sequences listed, approximately 59% are singletons. The sample taken for sequencing was blood. All receptors derive from a man aged 25-45 years in good health.

This clonotype was picked up a small number of times. The chain is built from TRBV9 and TRBJ1-4, with D possibly being TRBD1 (6 bases). Germline V gene lookup returns CDR1 SGDLS and CDR2 YYNGEE. The CDR3 runs 16 residues. The V end lost 4 bases, the J end lost 0 bases, and 13 bases lay between the germline ends. Here the CDR3 DNA reads TGTGCCAGCAGCCCGAGGGGGAGTGCAACTAATGAAAAACTGTTTTTT. It translates to CASSPRGSATNEKLFF.

J is TRBJ1-2 and V is TRBV6-5; D gene uncertain. The CDR3 spans 13 residues. From germline, CDR1 is MNHEY and CDR2 SVGAGI. Trimming removed 0 bases at V and 6 bases at J, with 8 bases between. The CDR3 loop is CASSYSRLHGYTF. In nucleotides, the CDR3 is TGTGCCAGCAGTTACTCGAGACTTCATGGCTACACCTTC.

V usage is TRBV4-1 and J usage is TRBJ1-4; 11 bases fit TRBD1. The CDR3 is 16 amino acids. CDR1 is MGHRA, CDR2 YSYEKL, per germline. The junction had 5 bases not matched to a gene; V was cut back by 0 bases and J by 8 bases. The CDR3 nucleotides read TGCGCCAGCAGCCAAGAAGGGACAGGGGGAGGGGAAAAACTGTTTTTT. Translation gives CASSQEGTGGGEKLFF.

The chain is built from TRBV6-2 or TRBV6-3 and TRBJ2-1; D remains ambiguous. The CDR3 spans 11 residues. V was clipped by 8 bases and J by 3 bases, with 5 bases between them. Germline V gene sequence: CDR1 MNHEY, CDR2 SVGEGT. CDR3 sequence (DNA): TGTGCCAGCTTGGACTACAATGAGCAGTTCTTC. The encoded protein is CASLDYNEQFF.

The chain recombines TRBV19 with TRBJ2-1, with 10 nucleotides matching TRBD2. CDR3 size: 17 residues. CDR1 LNHDA and CDR2 SQIVND come from the germline V gene (reference sequence). J was trimmed by 5 bases and V by 1 base; bases with no gene match: 8. CDR3 bases: TGTGCCAGTAGTATAGGAGGCCTAGCGGGGGCCCACAATGAGCAGTTCTTC. Encoded protein: CASSIGGLAGAHNEQFF. Based on the CDR3 plus reference TRBV19 and TRBJ2-1, the full variable domain is DGGITQSPKYLFRKEGQNVTLSCEQNLNHDAMYWYRQDPGQGLRLIYYSQIVNDFQKGDIAEGYSVSREKKESFPLTVTSAQKNPTAFYLCASSIGGLAGAHNEQFFGPGTRLTVL.

This chain links TRBV7-9 with TRBJ1-2; TRBD1 might be the D (6 bases). Germline V gene sequence: CDR1 SEHNR, CDR2 FQNEAQ (reference sequence). V shed 0 bases and J shed 4 bases, with 12 bases lying between them. The CDR3 is 15 amino acids. The CDR3 reads CASSLAMGGTYGYTF. For the CDR3, the DNA is TGTGCCAGCAGCTTAGCCATGGGGGGCACCTATGGCTACACCTTC.

This chain joins TRBV7-9 and TRBJ2-1, with D possibly called TRBD1 or TRBD2 (7 bases each). The CDR3 has 16 residues. With 3 bases removed from V and 5 bases from J, the gap between germline ends came to 17 bases. Germline values: CDR1 SEHNR, CDR2 FQNEAQ (reference sequence). Here the CDR3 DNA reads TGTGCCAGCAGCTTCCCAGGGGGGGAAAGGGACAATGAGCAGTTCTTC. Its protein product is CASSFPGGERDNEQFF.

V is TRBV10-3 and J is TRBJ2-3; 7 bases line up with TRBD2. Losses at the gene ends were 5 bases for V and 3 bases for J; bases not matched to a gene: 8. Germline V lookup: CDR1 ENHRY, CDR2 SYGVKD. The CDR3 loop spans 15 amino acids. In DNA, the CDR3 is TGTGCCATCAGTACTCTAGCGGATAGGACAGATACGCAGTATTTT. It is translated as CAISTLADRTDTQYF.

This chain uses TRBV6-4 with TRBJ2-1, with 11 bases aligning to TRBD2. J gave up 9 bases and V 3 bases, and 7 bases lay outside the gene matches. The germline gives CDR1 MRHNA, CDR2 SNTAGT. The CDR3 is 15 amino acids. The CDR3 region has the DNA TGTGCCAGCAGTGAAGATAGCGGGGGGGCGGGTGAGCAGTTCTTC. It encodes CASSEDSGGAGEQFF.

The V and J genes are TRBV29-1 and TRBJ2-7, with unresolved D. V lost 6 bases to trimming and J lost 0 bases, with 18 bases between them. Germline CDR1 and CDR2: SQVTM and ANQGSEA. The CDR3 covers 15 residues. The CDR3 protein is CSVNGGSLSSYEQYF. In DNA form, the CDR3 reads TGCAGCGTCAACGGCGGATCGCTCAGCTCCTACGAGCAGTACTTC.

The CDR3 DNA is TGTGCCAGCAGCTTTACAGCCTCTGGGGCCAACGTCCTGACTTTC. Translating gives CASSFTASGANVLTF. The chain recombines TRBV7-2 with TRBJ2-6; D unresolved. The CDR3 is made up of 15 amino acids. The V gene lost 3 bases and the J gene lost 0 bases, with 6 bases spanning the gap. Germline loops: CDR1 SGHTA, CDR2 FQGNSA. The full variable domain, with the rest looked up from reference TRBV7-2 and TRBJ2-6, is GAGVSQSPSNKVTEKGKDVELRCDPISGHTALYWYRQSLGQGLEFLIYFQGNSAPDKSGLPSDRFSAERTGGSVSTLTIQRTQQEDSAVYLCASSFTASGANVLTFGAGSRLTVL.

V gene TRBV9 combines with J gene TRBJ2-7, with D hard to call. The germline CDR1 and CDR2 sequences are SGDLS and YYNGEE. The CDR3 length is 15 residues. V dropped 3 bases and J dropped 0 bases, with 13 bases sitting between them. The DNA of the CDR3 is TGTGCCAGCAGCGACGGACCGACGAGCTCCTACGAGCAGTACTTC. Translated, it gives CASSDGPTSSYEQYF.

This clonotype has just a few counts. This chain links TRBV7-9 with TRBJ2-7; the D is unclear. Trimming removed 4 bases from V and 0 bases from J, with 13 bases in between. This CDR3 has 15 amino acids. Germline V gene lookup returns CDR1 SEHNR and CDR2 FQNEAQ (reference sequence). CDR3 nucleotides: TGTGCCAGCAGCTCCCGGACGGATCCCTCCTACGAGCAGTACTTC. It specifies CASSSRTDPSYEQYF.

This chain connects TRBV4-3 to TRBJ2-3; 8 positions agree with TRBD1. With V trimmed by 3 bases and J by 10 bases, 6 bases remained unmatched. Looked up from germline, CDR1 is LGHNA and CDR2 is YSLEER. The CDR3 is 13 amino acids. The CDR3 DNA reads TGCGCCAGCAGCCAGGACGACAGGGGACCGCAGTATTTT. Amino acid sequence: CASSQDDRGPQYF.

This sequence joins TRBV15 and TRBJ1-6; TRBD1 matches at 9 bases. The CDR3 loop spans 16 amino acids. From germline, CDR1 is LNHNV and CDR2 YYDKDF (reference sequence). J lost 7 bases, V lost 3 bases, and 7 bases had no gene match. The CDR3 loop reads CATSRTTGGGNSPLHF. For the CDR3, the DNA is TGTGCCACCAGCAGGACGACAGGGGGTGGCAATTCACCCCTCCACTTT.

This clonotype has only a few counts. V and J are TRBV27 and TRBJ2-7; 8 bases align to TRBD2. The CDR3 runs 14 residues. After removal of 4 bases from V and 0 bases from J, the junction contained 2 bases not matched to a gene. Germline V CDR1 and CDR2: MNHEY, SMNVEV (reference sequence). The CDR3 protein is CASSSAGASYEQYF. The CDR3 DNA is TGTGCCAGCAGTTCAGCGGGGGCCTCCTACGAGCAGTACTTC.

The sample holds one count of this clonotype. The rearrangement links TRBV5-6 to TRBJ2-1; 7 nucleotides align to TRBD1. Per the germline V gene, CDR1 is SGHDT and CDR2 is YYEEEE. V dropped 4 bases and J dropped 1; count of bases not matched to a gene: 5. CDR3 size: 15 residues. The CDR3 sequence is CASSTKQGSYNEQFF. Here the CDR3 DNA reads TGTGCCAGCAGCACCAAACAGGGGTCCTACAATGAGCAGTTCTTC. Based on the CDR3 plus reference TRBV5-6 and TRBJ2-1, the full variable domain is DAGVTQSPTHLIKTRGQQVTLRCSPKSGHDTVSWYQQALGQGPQFIFQYYEEEERQRGNFPDRFSGHQFPNYSSELNVNALLLGDSALYLCASSTKQGSYNEQFFGPGTRLTVL.

This clonotype was recorded a few times. This chain joins TRBV20-1 and TRBJ2-4; 8 bases match TRBD2. This CDR3 contains 13 residues. The V segment lost 3 bases and the J segment 4 bases; nucleotides outside the gene matches: 2. Germline V gives CDR1 DFQATT, CDR2 SNEGSKA (reference sequence). The CDR3 loop reads CSARPGGKNIQYF. The CDR3 DNA reads as TGCAGTGCTAGGCCGGGGGGGAAAAACATTCAGTACTTC.

The J gene is TRBJ1-5, the V gene TRBV6-5; weak D call: TRBD1 (5 bases). This CDR3 spans 13 amino acids. V was shortened by 8 bases and J by 6 bases, with 14 bases between the two germline ends. Germline V CDR1 and CDR2: MNHEY, SVGAGI. CDR3 amino acids: CASGDSGIQPQHF. CDR3 nucleotides: TGTGCCAGCGGTGACTCAGGGATTCAGCCCCAGCATTTT.

This clonotype appeared a few times. CDR3 coding DNA: TGTGCCAGCAGTTTACTAAGGGCTAACTATGGCTACACCTTC. It specifies CASSLLRANYGYTF. The V and J genes are TRBV12-3 or TRBV12-4 and TRBJ1-2; D is uncertain. V lost 2 bases and J 0 bases, leaving 7 bases between the germline ends. This CDR3 comprises 14 residues.

J is TRBJ2-1 and V is TRBV7-3; 10 bases line up with TRBD2. Germline CDR1 and CDR2: SGHTA and FQGTGA. V gave up 6 bases and J gave up 7 bases; unmatched junction bases: 9. The CDR3 extends over 15 amino acids. The CDR3 DNA reads as TGTGCCAGCAGTCTTTCAGCGGGGGGGCGGAATGAGCAGTTCTTC. Its protein product is CASSLSAGGRNEQFF.

This clonotype was seen only a few times. The chain's CDR3 is CASSHLTVSGANVLTF. The CDR3 DNA is TGTGCCAGCAGCCATTTGACGGTCTCTGGGGCCAACGTCCTGACTTTC. The chain is built from TRBV3-1 and TRBJ2-6; no firm D call. This CDR3 spans 16 amino acids. Trimming removed 3 bases at V and 0 bases at J, with 9 bases between. Germline assignment: CDR1 LGHDT and CDR2 YNNKEL (reference sequence).

V and J are TRBV4-3 and TRBJ2-7, with 11 bases identical to TRBD2. The ends lost 2 bases at V and 2 bases at J; junction bases unmatched: 2. The length of the CDR3 is 15 residues. In germline, CDR1 is LGHNA, CDR2 YSLEER. The CDR3 reads CASSQLTSGTYEQYF. CDR3 DNA: TGCGCCAGCAGCCAACTGACTAGCGGGACCTACGAGCAGTACTTC.

This chain connects TRBV14 to TRBJ1-4; TRBD1 might be the D (5 bases). The CDR3 sequence is 16 residues long. Per germline, CDR1 SGHDN and CDR2 FVKESK. Trimming took 2 bases from V and 8 from J, leaving 18 bases between them. The DNA for the CDR3 is TGTGCCAGCAGCCAAACCCAACGGGACCGAGGAGAAAAACTGTTTTTT. It encodes CASSQTQRDRGEKLFF.

This chain uses TRBV20-1 with TRBJ2-2; 8 nucleotides align to TRBD2. Germline CDR1 DFQATT, CDR2 SNEGSKA (reference sequence). Trimming removed 5 bases from V and 1 base from J; junction bases left unmatched: 3. This CDR3 is built from 14 residues. CDR3 bases: TGCAGTGCTCTTAGCGGGGAGAACACCGGGGAGCTGTTTTTT. It specifies CSALSGENTGELFF.

The chain employs TRBV6-5 and TRBJ2-3; TRBD1 agrees at 9 bases. The CDR3 length is 17 residues. Germline CDR1 reads MNHEY; CDR2 reads SVGAGI. The V and J ends lost 0 bases and 3 bases, in that order; junction bases with no gene match: 7. CDR3: CASSYSLTGGVTDTQYF. CDR3 coding DNA: TGTGCCAGCAGTTACTCTCTTACAGGGGGCGTAACAGATACGCAGTATTTT.

This clonotype has only a few counts. This chain uses TRBV7-8 with TRBJ2-7, with a weak D call TRBD1 (6 bases). Trimming removed 8 bases from V and 0 bases from J, with 17 bases in between. The CDR3 covers 15 residues. In germline, CDR1 is SGHVS, CDR2 FQNEAQ. The CDR3 loop reads CASFLPDRSSYEQYF. In nucleotides, the CDR3 is TGTGCCAGCTTCCTACCCGACAGGAGCTCCTACGAGCAGTACTTC.

This chain links TRBV27 with TRBJ2-1; TRBD1 aligns across 8 bases. CDR3 length: 18 residues. Trimming removed 5 bases from V and 1 base from J; junction bases left unmatched: 13. Per germline, CDR1 MNHEY and CDR2 SMNVEV (reference sequence). This CDR3 is CASSLRDRYTSSYNEQFF. DNA for the CDR3: TGTGCCAGCAGTCTCCGGGACAGGTATACGTCGTCCTACAATGAGCAGTTCTTC.

This clonotype was observed a few times. The gene calls are TRBV7-9 and TRBJ2-5; 7 bases fit TRBD2. Germline V gene sequence: CDR1 SEHNR, CDR2 FQNEAQ (reference sequence). Germline trimming cut 5 bases from V and 2 bases from J; bases unmatched to any gene: 17. This CDR3 spans 18 amino acids. The CDR3 here is CASSRVGGEAGSQETQYF. CDR3 nucleotide sequence: TGTGCCAGCAGCCGCGTTGGGGGTGAAGCGGGGAGTCAAGAGACCCAGTACTTC.

V and J are TRBV30 and TRBJ2-7; no clear D gene. The germline CDR1 and CDR2 sequences are GTSNPN and SVGIG (reference sequence). The length of the CDR3 is 13 residues. V lost 3 bases, J lost 5 bases, and 14 bases lay in between. CDR3 loop: CAWRAGLFHEQYF. In DNA, the CDR3 is TGTGCCTGGAGAGCAGGCTTGTTTCACGAGCAGTACTTC.